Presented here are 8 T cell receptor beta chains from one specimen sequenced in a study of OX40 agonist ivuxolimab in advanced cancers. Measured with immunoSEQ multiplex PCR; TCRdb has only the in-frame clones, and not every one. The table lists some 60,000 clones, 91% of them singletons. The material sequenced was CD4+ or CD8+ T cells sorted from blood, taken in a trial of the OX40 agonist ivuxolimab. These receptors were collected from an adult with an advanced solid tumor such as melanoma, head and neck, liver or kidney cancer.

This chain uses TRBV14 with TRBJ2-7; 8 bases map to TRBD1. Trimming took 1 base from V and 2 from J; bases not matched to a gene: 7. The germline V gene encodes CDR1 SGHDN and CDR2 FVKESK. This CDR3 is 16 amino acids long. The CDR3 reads CASSQGYGTGAYEQYF. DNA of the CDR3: TGTGCCAGCAGCCAAGGTTACGGGACAGGAGCCTACGAGCAGTACTTC.

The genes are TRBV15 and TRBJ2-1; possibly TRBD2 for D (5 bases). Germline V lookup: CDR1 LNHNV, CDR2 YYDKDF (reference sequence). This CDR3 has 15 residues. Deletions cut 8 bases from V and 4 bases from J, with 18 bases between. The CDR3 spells CATGLGESLYNEQFF. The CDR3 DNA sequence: TGTGCCACCGGATTGGGAGAATCCCTTTACAATGAGCAGTTCTTC.

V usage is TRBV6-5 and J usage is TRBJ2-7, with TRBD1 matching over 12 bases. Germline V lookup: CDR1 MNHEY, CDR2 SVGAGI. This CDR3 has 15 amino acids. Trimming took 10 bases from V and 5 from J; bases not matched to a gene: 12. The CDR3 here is CATGQGARSGDEQYF. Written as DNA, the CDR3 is TGTGCCACGGGACAGGGGGCGCGTTCTGGGGACGAGCAGTACTTC.

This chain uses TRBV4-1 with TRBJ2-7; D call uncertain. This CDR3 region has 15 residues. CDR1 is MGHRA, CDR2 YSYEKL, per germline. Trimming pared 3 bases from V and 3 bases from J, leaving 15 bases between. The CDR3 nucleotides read TGCGCCAGCAGCCACCATATAAGACCCGACTACGAGCAGTACTTC. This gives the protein CASSHHIRPDYEQYF.

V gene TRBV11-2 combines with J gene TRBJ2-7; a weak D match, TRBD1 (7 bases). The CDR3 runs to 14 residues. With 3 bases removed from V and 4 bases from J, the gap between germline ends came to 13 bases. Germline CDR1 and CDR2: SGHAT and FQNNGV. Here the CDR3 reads CASSFGGQKYEQYF. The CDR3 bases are TGTGCCAGCAGCTTCGGGGGACAGAAATACGAGCAGTACTTC.

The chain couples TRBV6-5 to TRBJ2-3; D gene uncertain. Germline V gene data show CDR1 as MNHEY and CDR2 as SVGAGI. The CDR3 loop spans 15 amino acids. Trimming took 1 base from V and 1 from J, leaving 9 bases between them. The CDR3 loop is CASSYLGSRTDTQYF. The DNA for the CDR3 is TGTGCCAGCAGTTACTTGGGTAGTCGCACAGATACGCAGTATTTT.

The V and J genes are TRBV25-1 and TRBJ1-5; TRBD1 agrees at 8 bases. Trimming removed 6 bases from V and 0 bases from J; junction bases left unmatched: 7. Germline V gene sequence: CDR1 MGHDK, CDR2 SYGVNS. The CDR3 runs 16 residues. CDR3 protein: CASRGQAGDSNQPQHF. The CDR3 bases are TGTGCCAGCAGGGGACAGGCCGGGGATAGCAATCAGCCCCAGCATTTT.

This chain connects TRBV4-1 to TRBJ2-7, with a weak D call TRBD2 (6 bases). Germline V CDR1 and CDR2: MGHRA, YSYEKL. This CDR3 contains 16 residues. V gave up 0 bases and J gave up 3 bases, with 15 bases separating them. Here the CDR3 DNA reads TGCGCCAGCAGCCAAGATCGGTCGGGGACTGGCTACGAGCAGTACTTC. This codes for CASSQDRSGTGYEQYF.